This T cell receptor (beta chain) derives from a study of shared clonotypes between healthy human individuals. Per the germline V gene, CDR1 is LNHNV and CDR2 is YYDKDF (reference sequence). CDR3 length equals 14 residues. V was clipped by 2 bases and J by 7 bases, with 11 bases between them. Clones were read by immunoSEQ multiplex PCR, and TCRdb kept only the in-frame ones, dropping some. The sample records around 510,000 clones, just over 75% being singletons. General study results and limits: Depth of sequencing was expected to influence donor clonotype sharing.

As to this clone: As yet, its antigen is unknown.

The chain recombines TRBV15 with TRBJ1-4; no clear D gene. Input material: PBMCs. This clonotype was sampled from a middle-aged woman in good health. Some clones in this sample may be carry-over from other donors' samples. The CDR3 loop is CATSRRTSGEKLFF. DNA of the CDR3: TGTGCCACCAGCAGAAGGACGTCTGGTGAAAAACTGTTTTTT.